This entry describes one T cell receptor beta chain. Its target antigen remains unknown. A much larger clone lies one base from this, so it may be a read error. Patients with a history of autoimmune disease or receiving systemic immunosuppression were excluded from the trial. Peripheral blood for TCR sequencing was drawn from every dose cohort at baseline, at cycle 4 day 1 and at cycle 7 day 1. The samples were taken from a phase I, first-in-human, multicenter, open-label dose-escalation trial of ivuxolimab. Adults with locally advanced or metastatic head and neck squamous cell, hepatocellular, melanoma or renal cell carcinoma were enrolled in the trial. Before TCR sequencing, CD4+ T cells and CD8+ T cells from peripheral blood were sorted into separate populations. This record belongs to a study of OX40 agonist ivuxolimab in advanced cancers. At the level of the whole study: The costimulatory receptor OX40 (CD134) was targeted by ivuxolimab, a fully human IgG2 agonistic monoclonal antibody. Intravenous ivuxolimab was administered to patients every 2 weeks at six dose levels: 0.01, 0.1, 0.3, 1.5, 3 and 10 mg/kg. Of the 50 to 55 dose-escalation patients, hepatocellular carcinoma was present in 19, melanoma in around 15, renal cell carcinoma in 9 and head and neck cancer in 9. In the dose-escalation cohort, roughly four fifths of patients were male, and the mean age was approximately 64 years, with a range of 23 to 79. Prior anti-PD-1, anti-PD-L1 or anti-CTLA-4 therapy was permitted, and 40% of dose-escalation patients had received checkpoint inhibitors. Three dose-escalation patients achieved partial responses, one with hepatocellular carcinoma and two with cutaneous melanoma. The point of sequencing TCRbeta in the periphery was to test whether ivuxolimab changed TCR sequence diversity and drove clonal T-cell expansion. The paper reports the monotherapy dose-escalation portion (N of about 50 patients) of the phase I ivuxolimab trial.

The CDR3 goes from the cysteine to the phenylalanine over 12 residues. Only the CDR3 region is kept as DNA, spanning 36 bases read in frame from base 1. Trimming costs V 7 bases and J 6 bases, and their ends lie 13 bases apart. The germline V gene (reference sequence) provides CDR1 MNHNY and CDR2 SVGAGI. Genomic DNA was extracted from sorted cells for sequencing of the TCRbeta CDR3 region. TCRbeta CDR3 regions were sequenced using the immunoSEQ Assay. Drawn from immuneACCESS, this table holds only the in-frame rearrangements with V and J called that TCRdb kept. Clones are partly lost; checked studies trace under half to an unresolved V gene and leave the rest unexplained. This sample is represented by some 67,000 clones; 82% of them were singletons. Together, the top ten hold 5.5% of the sample. Beyond this particular receptor, the publication reports: At doses of 0.1 to 3.0 mg/kg, clonal expansion of both CD4+ and CD8+ blood T cells was observed from baseline to week 6. The antigen specificity of the peripheral T cells that underwent clonal expansion was not determined. After ivuxolimab, CD8+ T cells had more expanded clones than CD4+ T cells on average. Low levels of normalized T-cell clonal expansion were also seen in some nonresponding patients. In partial responders in the 0.1-3.0 mg/kg groups, normalized peripheral clonal expansion was found to be among the lowest, especially among CD8+ T cells.

This clonotype originated in an adult with an advanced solid tumor such as melanoma, head and neck, liver or kidney cancer. The source material was CD4+ or CD8+ T cells sorted from blood, sampled in a trial of the OX40 agonist ivuxolimab. The sequence links TRBV6-6 to TRBJ2-7, with the D assignment possibly TRBD1 or TRBD2, given 5 matching bases for each. CDR3 sequence: CASINEGCEQYF. The nucleotides read TGTGCCAGCATTAACGAGGGGTGCGAGCAGTACTTC.